These T cell receptor beta chains were read from a single sample in a study of T cells after yellow fever vaccination. TCRdb reprocessed the 5' RACE reads with MiXCR, giving one entry per CDR3 protein. The repertoire holds a few hundred thousand distinct CDR3 sequences, with roughly 4.3% as singletons. The input for sequencing was PBMCs, taken 5 days after the yellow fever booster vaccination. The origin of the receptors is a young man who received the YFV17D yellow fever vaccine. The CDR3 runs from the conserved cysteine through the conserved F or W. D genes are given only for firm matches. Expanded clones are given a class, and other clones once, few, many or no size at all.

size	J	V	D	CDR3	DNA
many	TRBJ2-5	TRBV7-2	TRBD1	CASSPDRDQETQYF	TGTGCCAGCAGCCCCGACAGGGACCAAGAGACCCAGTACTTC
NA	TRBJ2-4	TRBV7-2	TRBD2	CASSPSSGDGIQYF	TGTGCCAGCAGCCCATCTAGCGGGGACGGCATTCAGTACTTC
few	TRBJ2-1	TRBV7-3	TRBD1	CASSLGGTGGHEQFF	TGTGCCAGCAGCTTAGGTGGGACAGGGGGCCATGAGCAGTTCTTC
NA	TRBJ1-6	TRBV7-8	NA	CASSLVGIRRSPLHF	TGTGCCAGCAGCTTAGTGGGGATTCGACGATCACCCCTCCACTTT
many	TRBJ1-2	TRBV18	TRBD1	CASSPGQGSYGYTF	TGTGCCAGCTCACCTGGACAGGGTAGCTATGGCTACACCTTC
many	TRBJ2-1	TRBV10-3	TRBD1	CAIRDRANEQFF	TGTGCCATCAGGGACAGGGCCAATGAGCAGTTCTTC
few	TRBJ1-5	TRBV10-3	NA	CAIRGGVNQPQHF	TGTGCCATCAGGGGGGGGGTGAATCAGCCCCAGCATTTT
few	TRBJ1-1	TRBV6-2/TRBV6-3	TRBD1	CASSQGTVTEAFF	TGTGCCAGCAGTCAGGGGACAGTCACTGAAGCTTTCTTT
many	TRBJ1-1	TRBV3-1	TRBD1	CASSQWGQTTNTWAFF	TGTGCCAGCAGCCAGTGGGGACAGACAACCAACACTTGGGCTTTCTTT
few	TRBJ2-1	TRBV4-1	TRBD2	CASSPQAGGPWNEQFF	TGCGCCAGCAGCCCCCAAGCGGGGGGGCCGTGGAATGAGCAGTTCTTC
few	TRBJ2-3	TRBV5-5	TRBD1	CASSLVGQGFHTQYF	TGTGCCAGCAGCTTGGTAGGACAGGGTTTTCATACGCAGTATTTT
many	TRBJ2-2	TRBV7-9	TRBD1	CASSLGQGRRELFF	TGTGCCAGCAGCTTGGGACAGGGACGGCGGGAGCTGTTTTTT
few	TRBJ2-7	TRBV6-2/TRBV6-3	TRBD1	CASSSPGQGFYEQYF	TGTGCCAGCAGTTCTCCGGGACAGGGATTCTACGAGCAGTACTTC
NA	TRBJ2-4	TRBV30	TRBD2	CAWNQGGLDIQYF	TGTGCCTGGAACCAGGGAGGGTTAGACATTCAGTACTTC
NA	TRBJ1-3	TRBV4-1	NA	CASSSSWAGGNTIYF	TGCGCCAGCAGCTCCTCTTGGGCAGGTGGAAACACCATATATTTT
many	TRBJ1-1	TRBV6-2/TRBV6-3	TRBD1	CASRPGQGNTEAFF	TGTGCCAGCAGGCCGGGACAGGGGAACACTGAAGCTTTCTTT
few	TRBJ1-2	TRBV5-4	NA	CASTNRDGVYGYTF	TGTGCCAGCACCAACAGAGACGGGGTTTATGGCTACACCTTC
many	TRBJ2-5	TRBV7-2	NA	CASRLSKTQYF	TGTGCCAGCAGGCTTAGTAAGACCCAGTACTTC
few	TRBJ2-3	TRBV12-3/TRBV12-4	NA	CASSFRGDTQYF	TGTGCCAGCAGTTTTCGGGGGGATACGCAGTATTTT
few	TRBJ1-6	TRBV5-1	NA	CASSLEGGVNSPLHF	TGCGCCAGCAGCTTGGAGGGGGGGGTTAATTCACCCCTCCACTTT
few	TRBJ2-2	TRBV4-2	NA	CASSQAIGRSTGELFF	TGTGCCAGCAGCCAAGCCATCGGCAGGTCCACCGGGGAGCTGTTTTTT
few	TRBJ2-5	TRBV19	NA	CASSRTNSGETQYF	TGTGCCAGTAGTAGAACGAACAGTGGAGAGACCCAGTACTTC
many	TRBJ1-2	TRBV5-1	TRBD1	CASSWDRGNGYTF	TGCGCCAGCAGCTGGGACAGGGGGAATGGCTACACCTTC
few	TRBJ1-2	TRBV5-1	TRBD1	CASAPGQGAGDYGYTF	TGCGCCAGCGCCCCGGGACAGGGGGCTGGAGACTATGGCTACACCTTC
few	TRBJ1-1	TRBV20-1	NA	CSALVEGTEAFF	TGCAGTGCTCTAGTTGAGGGCACTGAAGCTTTCTTT
many	TRBJ2-2	TRBV7-9	TRBD1	CASSATGDAGELFF	TGTGCCAGCAGCGCTACAGGGGATGCCGGGGAGCTGTTTTTT
NA	TRBJ2-1	TRBV7-2	NA	CASSSNRGENEQFF	TGTGCCAGCAGCTCCAATCGCGGTGAAAATGAGCAGTTCTTC
few	TRBJ2-7	TRBV30	TRBD1	CACGQGTYEQYF	TGTGCCTGCGGACAGGGCACCTACGAGCAGTACTTC
few	TRBJ2-3	TRBV9	TRBD2	CASSAPRGGLGLDTQYF	TGTGCCAGCAGCGCCCCTCGCGGGGGGCTGGGGCTTGATACGCAGTATTTT
NA	TRBJ2-2	TRBV27	TRBD2	CASSLYPSGGRNTGELFF	TGTGCCAGCAGTTTATATCCTAGCGGGGGAAGGAACACCGGGGAGCTGTTTTTT
NA	TRBJ2-5	TRBV29-1	NA	CSDGVHGYF	TGCAGCGATGGTGTCCACGGGTACTTC
NA	TRBJ2-7	TRBV20-1	TRBD2	CSALSWGGGPREQYF	TGCAGTGCTCTCAGCTGGGGCGGGGGGCCTAGGGAGCAGTACTTC
few	TRBJ2-5	TRBV20-1	TRBD2	CSARMWGLAGQETQYF	TGCAGTGCTAGAATGTGGGGACTAGCGGGCCAAGAGACCCAGTACTTC
few	TRBJ1-1	TRBV9	NA	CASSVTGLGNTEAFF	TGTGCCAGCAGCGTGACAGGCCTGGGGAACACTGAAGCTTTCTTT
few	TRBJ1-5	TRBV7-8	NA	CASSTNPIQPQHF	TGTGCCAGCAGCACCAACCCGATTCAGCCCCAGCATTTT
NA	TRBJ2-5	TRBV19	NA	CASSARGAEETQYF	TGTGCCAGTAGTGCTAGGGGAGCGGAAGAGACCCAGTACTTC
NA	TRBJ2-1	TRBV7-2	NA	CASSLGAGVFF	TGTGCCAGCAGCCTAGGGGCCGGGGTGTTCTTC
many	TRBJ2-1	TRBV7-3	TRBD1	CASSFDREPYNEQFF	TGTGCCAGCAGCTTCGACAGGGAGCCTTACAATGAGCAGTTCTTC
many	TRBJ2-5	TRBV7-2	TRBD2	CASSLARSGDGETQYF	TGTGCCAGCAGCTTAGCGCGGAGCGGGGACGGGGAGACCCAGTACTTC
many	TRBJ2-5	TRBV20-1	TRBD2	CSARDPGTSETQYF	TGCAGTGCTAGAGACCCTGGGACTAGCGAGACCCAGTACTTC
few	TRBJ2-5	TRBV5-1	TRBD1	CASSLYDRAPETQYF	TGCGCCAGCAGCTTGTATGACAGGGCCCCAGAGACCCAGTACTTC
NA	TRBJ1-1	TRBV18	NA	CASSPGNPRGTEAFF	TGTGCCAGCTCACCTGGGAACCCCCGGGGGACTGAAGCTTTCTTT
few	TRBJ2-6	TRBV7-8	NA	CASSLVPVAGANVLTF	TGTGCCAGCAGCTTAGTCCCCGTGGCTGGGGCCAACGTCCTGACTTTC
many	TRBJ2-5	TRBV12-3/TRBV12-4	TRBD2	CASSFSPAGGQETQYF	TGTGCCAGCAGTTTCTCACCAGCGGGGGGTCAAGAGACCCAGTACTTC
few	TRBJ2-7	TRBV7-2	TRBD2	CASSLERGAYYEQYF	TGTGCCAGCAGCTTAGAGCGGGGGGCTTACTACGAGCAGTACTTC
many	TRBJ2-5	TRBV27	TRBD1	CASSSGQGSAETQYF	TGTGCCAGCAGTTCGGGACAGGGGTCCGCGGAGACCCAGTACTTC
many	TRBJ2-7	TRBV7-9	TRBD1	CASSFPGQGRYEQYF	TGTGCCAGCAGCTTTCCGGGACAGGGACGCTACGAGCAGTACTTC
few	TRBJ2-2	TRBV7-2	TRBD2	CASSYSGTNTGELFF	TGTGCCAGCAGCTACAGCGGGACGAACACCGGGGAGCTGTTTTTT
few	TRBJ2-1	TRBV5-1	TRBD2	CASSSGLAGGRTINEQFF	TGCGCCAGCAGCTCGGGGCTAGCGGGGGGGCGGACTATCAATGAGCAGTTCTTC
few	TRBJ1-5	TRBV7-2	NA	CASGWGNQPQHF	TGTGCCAGCGGATGGGGGAATCAGCCCCAGCATTTT
few	TRBJ1-1	TRBV18	NA	CASSPGPGVNTEAFF	TGTGCCAGCTCACCTGGACCGGGAGTGAACACTGAAGCTTTCTTT
NA	TRBJ1-5	TRBV19	NA	CASGPTVDQPQHF	TGTGCCAGTGGGCCCACGGTTGATCAGCCCCAGCATTTT
few	TRBJ2-2	TRBV4-3	NA	CASSQVGGPAGELFF	TGCGCCAGCAGCCAAGTTGGGGGCCCGGCCGGGGAGCTGTTTTTT
few	TRBJ2-1	TRBV6-5	TRBD2	CASSYALAAYNEQFF	TGTGCCAGCAGTTATGCCCTAGCGGCGTACAATGAGCAGTTCTTC
few	TRBJ2-3	TRBV20-1	NA	CSASGTELTSTDTQYF	TGCAGTGCCAGCGGGACAGAGTTAACTAGCACAGATACGCAGTATTTT